Included here is one T cell receptor beta chain sequence, with context. Its antigen is as yet unknown. This sample was taken from a study of PD-L1 blockade in urothelial cancer. Overall study context: Men with urothelial cancer arising in the bladder made up most of the roughly 30 patients. When blood samples were assessed, the median T cell count was approximately 140,000.

The time point: peripheral blood 6 weeks after treatment start. Patients in the study were battling locally advanced or metastatic urothelial carcinoma. V gave up 0 bases and J gave up 0 bases, with 5 bases separating them. The CDR3 consists of 14 residues. Germline V gene data show CDR1 as SGDLS and CDR2 as YYNGEE. The data were produced by immunoSEQ multiplex PCR, yet TCRdb's version contains in-frame clones alone and is incomplete. The sample consists of some 51,000 clones, roughly 91% of them appearing once. Study-wide points: Enhanced expansion of tumor-associated blood clones at 3 weeks characterized durable-benefit patients.

The receptor was isolated from a man aged 55 to 69 with urothelial cancer. Sequencing used PBMCs, obtained around atezolizumab (anti-PD-L1) treatment. The J gene is TRBJ2-3, the V gene TRBV9; D is undetermined. The CDR3 region is CASSVVSSTDTQYF. For the CDR3, the DNA is TGTGCCAGCAGCGTAGTTTCTAGCACAGATACGCAGTATTTT.